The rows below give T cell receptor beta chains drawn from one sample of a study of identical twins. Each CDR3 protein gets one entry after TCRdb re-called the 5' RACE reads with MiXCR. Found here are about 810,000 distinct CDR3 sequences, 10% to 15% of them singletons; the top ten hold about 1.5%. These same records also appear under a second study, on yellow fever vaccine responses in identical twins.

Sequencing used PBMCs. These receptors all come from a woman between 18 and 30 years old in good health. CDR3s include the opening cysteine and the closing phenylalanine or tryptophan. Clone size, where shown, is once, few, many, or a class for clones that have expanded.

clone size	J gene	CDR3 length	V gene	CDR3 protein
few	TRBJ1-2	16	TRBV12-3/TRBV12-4	CASSLSQQGWNYGYTF
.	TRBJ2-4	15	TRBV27	CASSSVAVAKNIQYF
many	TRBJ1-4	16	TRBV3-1	CASSQDGQAGYEKLFF
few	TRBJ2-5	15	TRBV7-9	CASSLSGGNQETQYF
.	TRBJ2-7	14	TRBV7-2	CASSSNRGPYEQYF
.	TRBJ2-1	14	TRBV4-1	CASSLESFYNEQFF
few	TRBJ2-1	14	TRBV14	CASSQTGGGSEQFF
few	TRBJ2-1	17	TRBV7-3	CASSLSALAGLYNEQFF
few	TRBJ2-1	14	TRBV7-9	CASSLGSGRGEQFF
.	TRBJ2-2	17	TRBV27	CASSLLGLAMNTGELFF
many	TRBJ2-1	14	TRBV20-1	CSARGTTTYNEQFF
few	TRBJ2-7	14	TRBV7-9	CASSHGTSPYEQYF
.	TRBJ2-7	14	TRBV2	CASSGDSGRDEQYF
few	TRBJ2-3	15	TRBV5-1	CASRADHPRTDTQYF
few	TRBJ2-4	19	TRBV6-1	CASSRTVKRESVAKNIQYF
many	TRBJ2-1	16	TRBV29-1	CSVEGHPSGAYNEQFF
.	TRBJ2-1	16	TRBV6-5	CASSSRRGGENNEQFF
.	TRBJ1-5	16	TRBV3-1	CASSPKGRGGNQPQHF
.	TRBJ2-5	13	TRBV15	CATSDRAQETQYF
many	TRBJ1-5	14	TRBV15	CATSRVTSNQPQHF
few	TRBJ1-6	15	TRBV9	CASSMTALVDSPLHF
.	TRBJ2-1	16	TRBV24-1	CATSDLAGGRYNEQFF
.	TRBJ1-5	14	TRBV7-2	CASSFDYSNQPQHF
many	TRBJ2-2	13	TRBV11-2	CASSLDLAGELFF
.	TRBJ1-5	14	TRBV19	CASRQGTVGQPQHF
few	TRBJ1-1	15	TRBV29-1	CSVEDRRVTNTEAFF
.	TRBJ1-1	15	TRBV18	CASSPIYRGETEAFF
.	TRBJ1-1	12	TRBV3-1	CASSHGDRGTFF
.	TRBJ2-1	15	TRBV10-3	CAISDEREGLGEQFF
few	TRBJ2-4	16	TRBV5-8	CASSEGTLIASSIQYF
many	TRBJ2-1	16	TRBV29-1	CSVGRDSLSSYNEQFF
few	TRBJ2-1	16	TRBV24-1	CATSDLRSRKHNEQFF
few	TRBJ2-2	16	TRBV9	CASSPRQAPNTGELFF
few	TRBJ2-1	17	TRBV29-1	CSVEGLAGTPSYNEQFF
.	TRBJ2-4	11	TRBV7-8	CASSSGTSVGF
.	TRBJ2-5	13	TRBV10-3	CAISRDYEETQYF
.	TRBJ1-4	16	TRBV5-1	CASSPGEGSANEKLFF
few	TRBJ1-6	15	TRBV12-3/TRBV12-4	CASSLSGRYNSPLHF
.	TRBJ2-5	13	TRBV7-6	CASSLDVPETQYF
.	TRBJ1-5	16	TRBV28	CASRPHDRGNNQPQQF
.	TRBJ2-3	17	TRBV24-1	CATSDAGGQGHTDTQYF
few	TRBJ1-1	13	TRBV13	CASSLGRNLEAFF
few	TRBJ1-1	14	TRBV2	CASSGGSSSTEAFF
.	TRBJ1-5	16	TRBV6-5	CASSYSYTPSNQPQHF
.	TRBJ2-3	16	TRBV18	CASSPGLIGPTDTQYF